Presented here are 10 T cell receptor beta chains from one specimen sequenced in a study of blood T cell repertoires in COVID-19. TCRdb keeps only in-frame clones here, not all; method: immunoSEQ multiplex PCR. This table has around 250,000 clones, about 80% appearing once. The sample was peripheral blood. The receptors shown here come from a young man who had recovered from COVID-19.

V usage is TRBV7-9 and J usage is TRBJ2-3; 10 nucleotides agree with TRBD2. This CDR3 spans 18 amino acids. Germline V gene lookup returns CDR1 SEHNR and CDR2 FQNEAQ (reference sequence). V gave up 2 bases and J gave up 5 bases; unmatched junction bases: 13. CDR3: CASSLPTSSGGAKDTQYF. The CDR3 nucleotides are TGTGCCAGCAGCTTACCCACAAGCAGCGGGGGGGCCAAAGATACGCAGTATTTT.

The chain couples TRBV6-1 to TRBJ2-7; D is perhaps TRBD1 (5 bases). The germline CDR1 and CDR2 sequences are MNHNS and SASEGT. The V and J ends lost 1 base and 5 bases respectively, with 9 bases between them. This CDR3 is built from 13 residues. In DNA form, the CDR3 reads TGTGCCAGCAGTGAAGGACAGACCGACGAGCAGTACGTC. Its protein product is CASSEGQTDEQYV.

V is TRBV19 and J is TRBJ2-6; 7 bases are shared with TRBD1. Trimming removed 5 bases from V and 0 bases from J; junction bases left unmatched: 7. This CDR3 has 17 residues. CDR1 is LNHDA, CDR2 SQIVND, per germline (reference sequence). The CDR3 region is CASSAWDSFSGANVLTF. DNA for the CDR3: TGTGCCAGTAGTGCCTGGGACAGTTTCTCTGGGGCCAACGTCCTGACTTTC.

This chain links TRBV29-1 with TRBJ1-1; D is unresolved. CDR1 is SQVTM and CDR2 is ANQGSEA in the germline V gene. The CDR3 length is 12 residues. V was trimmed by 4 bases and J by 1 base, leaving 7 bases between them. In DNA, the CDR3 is TGCAGCGTTGGTCTGAGGAACACTGAAGCTTTCTTT. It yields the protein CSVGLRNTEAFF.

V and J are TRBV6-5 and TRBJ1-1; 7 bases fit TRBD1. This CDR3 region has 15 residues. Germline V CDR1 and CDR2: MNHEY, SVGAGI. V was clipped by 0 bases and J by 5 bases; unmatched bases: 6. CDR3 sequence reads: CASSYSGQVLTEAFF. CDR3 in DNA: TGTGCCAGCAGTTACTCTGGACAGGTCTTGACTGAAGCTTTCTTT.

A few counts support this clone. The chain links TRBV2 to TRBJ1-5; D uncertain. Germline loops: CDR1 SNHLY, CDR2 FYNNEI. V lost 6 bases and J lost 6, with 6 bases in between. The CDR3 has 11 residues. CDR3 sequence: CASRGGQPQHF. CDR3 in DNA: TGTGCCAGCAGGGGAGGTCAGCCCCAGCATTTT. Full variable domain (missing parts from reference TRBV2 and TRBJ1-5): EPEVTQTPSHQVTQMGQEVILRCVPISNHLYFYWYRQILGQKVEFLVSFYNNEISEKSEIFDDQFSVERPDGSNFTLKIRSTKLEDSAMYFCASRGGQPQHFGDGTRLSIL.

For the CDR3, the DNA is TGTGCCAGCAGCTCGGACTATACCGATACGCAGTATTTT. It translates to CASSSDYTDTQYF. The J gene is TRBJ2-3, the V gene TRBV7-2; D might be TRBD2 (6 bases). V was clipped by 4 bases and J by 6 bases, with 11 bases between them. In germline, CDR1 is SGHTA, CDR2 FQGNSA. The CDR3 sequence is 13 residues long.

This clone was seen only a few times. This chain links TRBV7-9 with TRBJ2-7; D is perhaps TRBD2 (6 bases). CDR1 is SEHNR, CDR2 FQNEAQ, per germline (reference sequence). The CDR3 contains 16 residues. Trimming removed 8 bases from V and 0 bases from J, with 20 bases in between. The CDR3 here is CASRTGLEKSSYEQYV. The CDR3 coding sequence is TGTGCCAGCCGTACGGGACTCGAAAAAAGCTCCTACGAGCAGTACGTC.

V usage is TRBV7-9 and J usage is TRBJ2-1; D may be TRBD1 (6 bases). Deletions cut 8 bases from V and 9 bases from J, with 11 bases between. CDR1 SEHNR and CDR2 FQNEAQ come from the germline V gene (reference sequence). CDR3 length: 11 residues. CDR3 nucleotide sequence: TGTGCCAGCCAGGGGACCGCTGAGCAGTTCTTC. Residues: CASQGTAEQFF.

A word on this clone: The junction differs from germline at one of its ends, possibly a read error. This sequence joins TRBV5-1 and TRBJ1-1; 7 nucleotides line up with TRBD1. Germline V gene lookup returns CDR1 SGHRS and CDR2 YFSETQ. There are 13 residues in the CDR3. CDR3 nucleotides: TGCACCAGCAGCTCAGGGGGGTTGACTGAAGCTTTCTTT. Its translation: CTSSSGGLTEAFF.